A selection of T cell receptor beta chains follows, all from one sample in a study of Graves' ophthalmopathy and Graves' hyperthyroidism. In TCRdb, the multiplex PCR reads were re-called with MiXCR into one record per CDR3 protein. Among 650,000 to 900,000 distinct CDR3 sequences, 40% were seen once, and the ten largest hold less than 55%. Material: peripheral blood. The receptors were sampled from an adult man with Graves' ophthalmopathy. The CDR3 runs from the conserved cysteine through the conserved F or W. A D gene is named only where the DNA matches it firmly. Not all rows give a size; the values are once, few, many and, for expanded clones, a class.

TRBV2	TRBJ2-5	-	many	TGTGCCAGCGGTCAAGGCGGGTCGGGGACCCAGTACTTC	CASGQGGSGTQYF
TRBV7-2	TRBJ1-5	-	-	TGTGCCAGCAGCCCCCGCAGGGCGGGCAATCAGCCCCAGCATTTT	CASSPRRAGNQPQHF
TRBV6-6	TRBJ1-6	-	many	TGTGCCAGCAGTTTTCAACGTTGGCATAATTCACCCCTCCACTTT	CASSFQRWHNSPLHF
TRBV6-5	TRBJ1-2	-	few	TGTGCCACCTACGGCCTTCTTAACTATGGCTACACCTTC	CATYGLLNYGYTF
TRBV29-1	TRBJ2-7	TRBD1	many	TGCAGCGTTGCGGGGCAGGGGGCGTTCGAGCAGTACTTC	CSVAGQGAFEQYF
TRBV19	TRBJ2-2	-	-	TGTGCCAGTAGTATTGAGGTCCGGGGCATAACCGGGGAGCTGTTTTTT	CASSIEVRGITGELFF
TRBV13	TRBJ2-7	TRBD1	-	TGTGCCAGCAGCTTAAGCGGGACAGGGGGCCACGAGCAGTACTTC	CASSLSGTGGHEQYF
TRBV2	TRBJ2-7	TRBD1	few	TGTGCCAGCAGCCAGGAAGGGACAGGGGGTCTTTTCGAGCAGTACTTC	CASSQEGTGGLFEQYF
TRBV20-1	TRBJ1-1	-	-	TGCAGTGCTAGATTCGGGGGAAACACTGAAGCTTTCTTT	CSARFGGNTEAFF
TRBV10-3	TRBJ1-1	-	-	TGTGCCATCAGTGAGTCGGGGGGCGAGACTGAAGCTTTCTTT	CAISESGGETEAFF
TRBV7-2	TRBJ2-7	TRBD1	-	TGTGCCAGCATGGGACAGGGGTTAGGCGAGCAGTACTTC	CASMGQGLGEQYF
TRBV24-1	TRBJ1-2	TRBD1	-	TGTGCCACCAGTGATTCAGGGACAGGGGACGGCTACACCTTC	CATSDSGTGDGYTF
TRBV25-1	TRBJ2-5	-	-	TGTGCCAGCAGTGAAGGAGGGAACCAAGAGACCCAGTACTTC	CASSEGGNQETQYF
TRBV29-1	TRBJ1-2	TRBD1	many	TGCAGCGCCGCGGGACAGGATGGCTACACCTTC	CSAAGQDGYTF
TRBV3-1	TRBJ2-7	-	many	TGTGCCAGCAGCCACGGTGCGTACGAGCAGTACTTC	CASSHGAYEQYF
TRBV2	TRBJ2-7	-	few	TGTGCCACCCGTCTGACGGGGGTGGGGTTCGAGCAGTACTTC	CATRLTGVGFEQYF
TRBV20-1	TRBJ2-7	-	-	TGCAGTGCTAGAGATGCAGGGAAATACGAGCAGTACTTC	CSARDAGKYEQYF
TRBV25-1	TRBJ1-6	TRBD1	few	TGTGCCTCCACTCCCGGGACAGGGTGGGGTTCACCCCTCCACTTT	CASTPGTGWGSPLHF
TRBV10-2	TRBJ2-7	TRBD2	once	TGCGCCAGCAGTGAGGTGGCTAGCGGGGACGAGCAGTACTTC	CASSEVASGDEQYF
TRBV28	TRBJ1-1	-	many	TGTGCCAGCAGTACATCGTACACTGAAGCTTTCTTT	CASSTSYTEAFF
TRBV24-1	TRBJ1-5	TRBD1	-	TGTGCCACCAGTGACCCAGGGACAGGGATTTATCAGCCCCAGCATTTT	CATSDPGTGIYQPQHF
TRBV7-2	TRBJ2-2	TRBD1	many	TGTGCCAGCAGGCCGACAGGGGAGGTCCCCGGGGAGCTGTTTTTT	CASRPTGEVPGELFF
TRBV24-1	TRBJ1-5	TRBD1	-	TGTGCCACCTCAGTTCAAACAGGGGACGAGACCCAGCATTTT	CATSVQTGDETQHF
TRBV2	TRBJ1-3	-	many	TGTGCCAGCACGGTATCCCTCTCTGGAAACACCATATATTTT	CASTVSLSGNTIYF
TRBV7-2	TRBJ2-7	TRBD2	-	TGTGCCAGCGCGGGGGGGGGGACCTACGAGCAGTACTTC	CASAGGGTYEQYF
TRBV25-1	TRBJ2-5	-	few	TGTGCCAGCAGTTTACAGACACAAGAGACCCAGTACTTC	CASSLQTQETQYF
TRBV6-5	TRBJ1-1	-	-	TGTGCCAGCAGTTTGAACTCGTTCCCGACTGAAGCTTTCTTT	CASSLNSFPTEAFF
TRBV9	TRBJ2-2	-	-	TGTGCCAGCAGCGTACCAGGCCAGGGAGCGAGCACCGGGGAGCTGTTTTTT	CASSVPGQGASTGELFF
TRBV5-5	TRBJ1-1	-	many	TGTGCCAGCAGCTTGGTCTCGCAGGGCCTATTGAACACTGAAGCTTTCTTT	CASSLVSQGLLNTEAFF
TRBV20-1	TRBJ1-1	-	-	TGCAGTGCTTCCATCGAGGGGGGGGACACTGAAGCTTTCTTT	CSASIEGGDTEAFF
TRBV12-3/TRBV12-4	TRBJ2-7	TRBD2	few	TGTGCCAGCAGTTCCAGGACTGGCGGGAGGGCCGACGAGCAGTACTTC	CASSSRTGGRADEQYF
TRBV19	TRBJ1-2	-	many	TGTGCCAGTAGTCGAGACAGTCGCCTAGGCTACACCTTC	CASSRDSRLGYTF
TRBV7-9	TRBJ2-2	-	few	TGTGCCAGCAGTTCCTTGGGACTCACGAACACCGGGGAGCTGTTTTTT	CASSSLGLTNTGELFF
TRBV29-1	TRBJ2-7	-	many	TGCAGCGTAGAACAGGCGACCTACGAGCAGTACTTC	CSVEQATYEQYF
TRBV24-1	TRBJ1-1	-	many	TGTGCCACCGGAAGGATCCGAACGGACACTGAAGCTTTCTTT	CATGRIRTDTEAFF
TRBV2	TRBJ1-1	-	many	TGTGCCAGCGCGACAGGTTCGGACACTGAAGCTTTCTTT	CASATGSDTEAFF
TRBV24-1	TRBJ1-5	-	-	TGTGCCAGCAGTGAAAACCCTTTAGGGAGCAATCAGCCCCAGCATTTT	CASSENPLGSNQPQHF
TRBV11-2	TRBJ2-6	-	-	TGTGCCAGCAGCCCCCGGGACTCAGGCCCCTCTGGGGCCAACGTCCTGACTTTC	CASSPRDSGPSGANVLTF
TRBV10-3	TRBJ2-6	-	-	TGTGCCATCAGTGAGCCTCTGACAGGCTCTGGGGCCAACGTCCTGACTTTC	CAISEPLTGSGANVLTF
TRBV9	TRBJ1-2	-	many	TGTGCCAGCAGCGTAGCCTTCTCTGGAGGGAAGGATGGCTACACCTTC	CASSVAFSGGKDGYTF
TRBV29-1	TRBJ2-6	-	many	TGCAGCGTTGAAGTCAAAGACAGGGAGGTCCCTGGGGCCAACGTCCTGACTTTC	CSVEVKDREVPGANVLTF
TRBV2	TRBJ1-1	TRBD1	once	TGTGCCAGCAGTTACGGGGACAGGGGGCCAGCTTTCTTT	CASSYGDRGPAFF
TRBV12-3/TRBV12-4	TRBJ1-2	-	-	TGTGCCAGCAGCACAGGGAATGGCTACACCTTC	CASSTGNGYTF
TRBV4-1	TRBJ2-7	-	-	TGCGCCAGCAGCCAAGTGACCCGACAGAGCTCCTACGAGCAGTACTTC	CASSQVTRQSSYEQYF
TRBV19	TRBJ1-4	-	few	TGTGCCAGTAGTATAATTCGGGGAAAGCCGGATGAAAAACTGTTTTTT	CASSIIRGKPDEKLFF